A single sample is the source of the 3 T cell receptor beta chains below, sequenced in a study of T cells in Graves' hyperthyroidism and ophthalmopathy. Regions amplified from RNA transcripts were the TCR beta CDR3 regions. The HTBI primer set served for first-round RT-PCR of the TCR CDR3. TCRdb used MiXCR to reprocess the multiplex PCR reads, holding one entry per CDR3 protein. Of about 600,000 distinct CDR3 sequences listed, 13% to 15% are singletons. The source material was blood. The receptor set was obtained from a woman aged 18 to 35 with Graves' ophthalmopathy.

This clonotype was found a few times. The chain recombines TRBV28 with TRBJ1-5; 9 bases agree with TRBD1. The CDR3 has 16 amino acids. CDR1 MDHEN and CDR2 SYDVKM come from the germline V gene. Trimming at V came to 6 bases and at J to 5 bases, leaving 11 bases not matched to a gene. The CDR3 is CASRSTGGAPYQPQHF. The CDR3 bases are TGTGCCAGCAGATCTACAGGGGGCGCGCCATATCAGCCCCAGCATTTT. The variable domain in full, with the rest retrieved from reference TRBV28 and TRBJ1-5, is DVKVTQSSRYLVKRTGEKVFLECVQDMDHENMFWYRQDPGLGLRLIYFSYDVKMKEKGDIPEGYSVSREKKERFSLILESASTNQTSMYLCASRSTGGAPYQPQHFGDGTRLSIL.

This clonotype was recorded at least ten times. The chain is built from TRBV29-1 and TRBJ2-3, with D uncertain. This CDR3 has 16 amino acids. V lost 3 bases to trimming and J lost 2 bases, with 18 bases between them. The germline V gene encodes CDR1 SQVTM and CDR2 ANQGSEA. CDR3: CSVDEASPSPTDTQYF. In nucleotides, the CDR3 is TGCAGCGTTGATGAGGCCTCGCCCTCTCCCACAGATACGCAGTATTTT.

This clonotype was observed a handful of times. The chain is built from TRBV24-1 and TRBJ2-3; TRBD1 aligns across 9 bases. J gave up 1 base and V 5 bases, and 6 bases lay outside the gene matches. CDR3 size: 16 residues. In germline, CDR1 is KGHDR, CDR2 SFDVKD. This CDR3 reads CATSATGGWGTDTQYF. CDR3 DNA: TGTGCCACCAGTGCCACAGGGGGCTGGGGCACAGATACGCAGTATTTT.